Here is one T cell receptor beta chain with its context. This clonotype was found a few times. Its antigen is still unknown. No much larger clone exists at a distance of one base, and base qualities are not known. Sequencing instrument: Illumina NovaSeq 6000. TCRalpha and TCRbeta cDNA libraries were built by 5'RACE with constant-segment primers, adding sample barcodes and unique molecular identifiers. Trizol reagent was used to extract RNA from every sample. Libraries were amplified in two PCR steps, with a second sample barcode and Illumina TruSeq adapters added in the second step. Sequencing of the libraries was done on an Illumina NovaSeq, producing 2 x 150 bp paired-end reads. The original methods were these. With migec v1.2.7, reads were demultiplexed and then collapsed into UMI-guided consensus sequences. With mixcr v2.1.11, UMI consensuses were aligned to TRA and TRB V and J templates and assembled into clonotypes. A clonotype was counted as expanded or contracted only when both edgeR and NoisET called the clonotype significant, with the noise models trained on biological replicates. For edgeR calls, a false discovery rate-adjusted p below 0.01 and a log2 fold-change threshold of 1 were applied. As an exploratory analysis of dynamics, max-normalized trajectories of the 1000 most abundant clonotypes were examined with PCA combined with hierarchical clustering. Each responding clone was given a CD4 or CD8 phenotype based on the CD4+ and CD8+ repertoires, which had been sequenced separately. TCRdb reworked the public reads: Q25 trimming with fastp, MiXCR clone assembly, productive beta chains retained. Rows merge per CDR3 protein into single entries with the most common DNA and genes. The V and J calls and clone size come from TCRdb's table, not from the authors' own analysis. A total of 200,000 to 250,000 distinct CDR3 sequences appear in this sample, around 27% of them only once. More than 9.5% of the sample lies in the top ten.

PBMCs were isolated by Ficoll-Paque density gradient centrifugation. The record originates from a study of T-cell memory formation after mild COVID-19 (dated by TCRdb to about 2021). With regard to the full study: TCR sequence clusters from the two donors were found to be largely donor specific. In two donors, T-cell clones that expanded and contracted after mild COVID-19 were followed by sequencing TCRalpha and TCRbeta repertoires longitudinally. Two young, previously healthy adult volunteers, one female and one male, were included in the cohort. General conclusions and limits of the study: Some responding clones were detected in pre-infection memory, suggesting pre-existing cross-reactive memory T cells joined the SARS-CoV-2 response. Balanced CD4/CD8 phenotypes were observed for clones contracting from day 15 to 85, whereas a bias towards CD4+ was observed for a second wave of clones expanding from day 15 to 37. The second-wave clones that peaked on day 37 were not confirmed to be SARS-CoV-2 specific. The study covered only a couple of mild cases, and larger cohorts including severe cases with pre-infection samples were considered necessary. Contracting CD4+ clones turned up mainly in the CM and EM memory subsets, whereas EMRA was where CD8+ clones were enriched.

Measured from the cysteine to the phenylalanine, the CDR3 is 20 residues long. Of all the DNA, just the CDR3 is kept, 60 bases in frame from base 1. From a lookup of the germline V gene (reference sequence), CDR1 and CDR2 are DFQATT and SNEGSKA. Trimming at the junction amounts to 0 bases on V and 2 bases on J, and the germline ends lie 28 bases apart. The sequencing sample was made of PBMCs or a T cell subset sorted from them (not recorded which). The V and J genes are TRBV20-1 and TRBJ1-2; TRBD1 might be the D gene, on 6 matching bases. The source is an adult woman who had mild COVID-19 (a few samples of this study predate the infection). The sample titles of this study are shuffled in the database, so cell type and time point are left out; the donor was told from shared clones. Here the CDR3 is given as CSARDEGGGTTYRANYGYTF. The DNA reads TGCAGTGCTAGAGATGAAGGCGGGGGGACGACTTACAGGGCCAACTATGGCTACACCTTC.